The 11 T cell receptor beta chains listed next were all sequenced from one sample in a study of early T cells in non-severe SARS-CoV-2 infection. MiXCR, run by TCRdb on the 5' RACE reads, gives a single entry per CDR3 protein. This sample has just under 65,000 distinct CDR3 sequences, with about 11% found just once. Sequencing was performed on whole blood, taken at baseline. The receptors derive from an adult who was a healthcare worker with PCR-confirmed SARS-CoV-2 infection or an uninfected control (not recorded which).

This clonotype was found a few times. This chain joins TRBV18 and TRBJ2-2; 9 bases map to TRBD1. Germline CDR1 is KGHSH and CDR2 is LQKENI. This CDR3 comprises 16 residues. V was clipped by 6 bases and J by 1 base; unmatched bases: 6. The CDR3 is CASSPTGGRNTGELFF. For the CDR3, the DNA is TGTGCCAGCTCGCCCACAGGGGGCCGGAACACCGGGGAGCTGTTTTTT. The whole variable domain, remainder taken from reference TRBV18 and TRBJ2-2, is NAGVMQNPRHLVRRRGQEARLRCSPMKGHSHVYWYRQLPEEGLKFMVYLQKENIIDESGMPKERFSAEFPKEGPSILRIQQVVRGDSAAYFCASSPTGGRNTGELFFGEGSRLTVL.

The rearrangement joins TRBV29-1 to TRBJ1-2; perhaps TRBD1 as D (5 bases). The ends were cut back, 4 bases at V and 6 bases at J, with 9 bases in the middle. CDR1 and CDR2 (germline): SQVTM, ANQGSEA. The CDR3 extends over 11 amino acids. In DNA, the CDR3 is TGCAGCGTTGTGGCAGGGAATGGCTACACCTTC. This gives the protein CSVVAGNGYTF. The full variable domain, completed using reference TRBV29-1 and TRBJ1-2, is SAVISQKPSRDICQRGTSLTIQCQVDSQVTMMFWYRQQPGQSLTLIATANQGSEATYESGFVIDKFPISRPNLTFSTLTVSNMSPEDSSIYLCSVVAGNGYTFGSGTRLTVV.

DNA for the CDR3: TGTGCCAGCAGTTTAGTTCCAGGGGATGGCTACACCTTC. Translated: CASSLVPGDGYTF. This chain links TRBV12-3 or TRBV12-4 with TRBJ1-2, with D possibly being TRBD1 (6 bases). This CDR3 has 13 residues. V was trimmed by 1 base and J by 6 bases, leaving 9 bases between them.

This clonotype was counted a few times. The V call is TRBV14, the J call TRBJ1-1; no clear D. The CDR3 length is 15 residues. Deletions cut 5 bases from V and 8 bases from J, with 21 bases between. Germline CDR1 is SGHDN and CDR2 is FVKESK. The chain's CDR3 is CASSSPVGIRGEAFF. The DNA of the CDR3 is TGTGCCAGCAGCTCCCCAGTCGGGATACGAGGGGAAGCTTTCTTT.

Turning to this clonotype: The junction does not match germline at one end; this may be a read error. The CDR3 bases are TGTGCTAGCAGCCTCCGACAGAACACTGAAGCTTTCTTT. Translated, it gives CASSLRQNTEAFF. The rearrangement links TRBV7-7 to TRBJ1-1; D unclear. CDR3 length: 13 amino acids. Germline V gives CDR1 SSHAT, CDR2 FNYEAQ (reference sequence).

The genes are TRBV18 and TRBJ1-1, with D possibly being TRBD1 (5 bases). Germline V gene lookup returns CDR1 KGHSH and CDR2 LQKENI. The CDR3 is made up of 14 amino acids. V was pared by 2 bases and J by 6 bases, with 13 bases between. As DNA, the CDR3 is TGTGCCAGCTCACCAGGGGGGGTTGAGGCTGAAGCTTTCTTT. Protein product: CASSPGGVEAEAFF. Together with reference TRBV18 and TRBJ1-1, the CDR3 gives the full variable domain: NAGVMQNPRHLVRRRGQEARLRCSPMKGHSHVYWYRQLPEEGLKFMVYLQKENIIDESGMPKERFSAEFPKEGPSILRIQQVVRGDSAAYFCASSPGGVEAEAFFGQGTRLTVV.

This clonotype has more than one count but fewer than ten. The rearrangement uses TRBV7-6 and TRBJ2-1; 11 positions match TRBD2. V lost 9 bases and J lost 5; bases outside the gene matches: 0. Germline lookup yields CDR1 SGHVS and CDR2 FNYEAQ. The CDR3 sequence is 12 residues long. CDR3 loop: CARLAGDNEQFF. CDR3 nucleotide sequence: TGTGCCAGACTAGCGGGGGACAATGAGCAGTTCTTC.

This chain joins TRBV20-1 and TRBJ1-1; the D gene is possibly TRBD1 (6 bases). The CDR3 is 15 residues long. Germline loops: CDR1 DFQATT, CDR2 SNEGSKA (reference sequence). Trimming shortened V by 2 bases and J by 3 bases, and 16 bases separated the two germline ends. CDR3 bases: TGCAGTGCTAGACGAGGGGGGGCACGGGACACTGAAGCTTTCTTT. It specifies CSARRGGARDTEAFF.

This clonotype was observed at least ten times. The V gene is TRBV3-1, the J gene TRBJ2-7, with D perhaps matching TRBD2 (6 bases). The ends were cut back, 3 bases at V and 3 bases at J, with 9 bases in the middle. Per the germline V gene, CDR1 is LGHDT and CDR2 is YNNKEL (reference sequence). This CDR3 is 13 amino acids long. The CDR3 region is CASSQWGLYEQYF. The CDR3 DNA follows: TGTGCCAGCAGCCAGTGGGGACTCTACGAGCAGTACTTC.

This clonotype was seen more than once but under ten times. The chain recombines TRBV7-6 with TRBJ2-3; 7 positions agree with TRBD2. V was clipped by 4 bases and J by 2 bases; unmatched bases: 6. Germline values: CDR1 SGHVS, CDR2 FNYEAQ. The length of the CDR3 is 15 residues. Here the CDR3 DNA reads TGTGCCAGCAGCTCTAGCGGCCCCCCCACAGATACGCAGTATTTT. Protein product: CASSSSGPPTDTQYF.

The chain combines TRBV28 with TRBJ2-7; TRBD2 agrees at 8 bases. There are 13 residues in the CDR3. The germline gives CDR1 MDHEN, CDR2 SYDVKM. V lost 7 bases to trimming and J lost 3 bases; unmatched junction nucleotides: 5. The CDR3 region is CASTTSGIYEQYF. The CDR3 DNA reads as TGTGCCAGCACCACTAGCGGAATCTACGAGCAGTACTTC.